The 26 T cell receptor beta chains listed next were all sequenced from one sample in a study of T-cell reconstitution after alpha-beta-depleted transplantation in children. A TCRbeta library incorporating unique molecular identifiers was prepared. TCRdb reprocessed the PCR reads with MiXCR, giving one entry per CDR3 protein. The sample lists 500,000 to 750,000 distinct CDR3 sequences; 10% to 15% were seen once. The sample consisted of PBMCs, mostly from graft donor cells, taken 360 days after TCRalphabeta/CD19-depleted stem cell transplant. These receptors all stem from a male patient between 5 and 17 years old who had a stem cell transplant for acute myeloid leukemia, so the T cells may come from the graft donor.

The rearrangement joins TRBV19 to TRBJ2-7; D is undetermined. V lost 3 bases to trimming and J lost 2 bases, with 11 bases between them. CDR1 and CDR2 from the germline V gene are LNHDA and SQIVND (reference sequence). The CDR3 has 14 residues. CDR3 residues: CASSIQGGPYEQYF. DNA for the CDR3: TGTGCCAGTAGTATTCAAGGCGGCCCCTACGAGCAGTACTTC.

Many counts were recorded for this clonotype. This chain uses TRBV20-1 with TRBJ2-7; 7 nucleotides agree with TRBD1. The CDR3 extends over 15 amino acids. Looked up from germline, CDR1 is DFQATT and CDR2 is SNEGSKA (reference sequence). The CDR3 DNA reads as TGCAGCAAATACGGGCCCCAGGGGGTCACCTACGAGCAGTACTTC. It encodes CSKYGPQGVTYEQYF.

The chain joins TRBV28 to TRBJ2-5; D is uncertain. Germline assignment: CDR1 MDHEN and CDR2 SYDVKM. This CDR3 has 15 amino acids. The V and J ends lost 2 bases and 0 bases respectively, with 10 bases between them. CDR3 in amino acids: CASSLRRIDQETQYF. In DNA, the CDR3 is TGTGCCAGCAGTTTACGGCGGATAGACCAAGAGACCCAGTACTTC.

The V gene is TRBV28, the J gene TRBJ2-1; possible D gene TRBD2, 5 bases. V lost 2 bases to trimming and J lost 6 bases, with 8 bases between them. The CDR3 loop spans 13 amino acids. The germline gives CDR1 MDHEN, CDR2 SYDVKM. In nucleotides, the CDR3 is TGTGCCAGCAGTTTAGACGGGATCAATGAGCAGTTCTTC. Translation: CASSLDGINEQFF.

There are a few counts of this clonotype. The rearrangement uses TRBV28 and TRBJ2-5, with D possibly matching TRBD2 (5 bases). V was pared by 2 bases and J by 9 bases, with 16 bases between. This CDR3 contains 14 residues. Germline CDR1 MDHEN, CDR2 SYDVKM. CDR3 protein: CASSLDPRERPQYF. CDR3 bases: TGTGCCAGCAGTTTAGACCCAAGGGAGAGACCCCAGTACTTC.

The table lists this clonotype with a few counts. The CDR3 here is CASSGGRGDPRTSDPYEQYF. The CDR3 region has the DNA TGTGCCAGCAGTGGTGGTAGGGGGGATCCAAGGACTAGCGACCCCTACGAGCAGTACTTC. The rearrangement links TRBV25-1 to TRBJ2-7, with TRBD2 matching over 9 bases. The germline gives CDR1 MGHDK, CDR2 SYGVNS. V dropped 4 bases and J dropped 2; count of bases not matched to a gene: 21. The CDR3 extends over 20 amino acids.

This clonotype was counted between two and nine times. The rearrangement joins TRBV27 to TRBJ2-1, with TRBD1 matching over 7 bases. V was pared by 1 base and J by 4 bases, with 7 bases of the junction left unmatched. Germline loops: CDR1 MNHEY, CDR2 SMNVEV (reference sequence). The CDR3 contains 16 residues. The CDR3 DNA reads as TGTGCCAGCAGTTTATTCCACAGGGGCTATTACAATGAGCAGTTCTTC. Its protein is CASSLFHRGYYNEQFF.

The chain joins TRBV7-9 to TRBJ2-7; D gene unclear. CDR3 length: 13 amino acids. Germline-derived CDR1 and CDR2 are SEHNR and FQNEAQ (reference sequence). The V gene lost 6 bases and the J gene lost 3 bases, with 12 bases spanning the gap. This chain's CDR3 is CASRLIRVYEQYF. For the CDR3, the DNA is TGTGCCAGCAGGTTGATAAGGGTCTACGAGCAGTACTTC.

This rearrangement joins TRBV9 to TRBJ2-1, with D perhaps TRBD2 (6 bases). V lost 4 bases, J lost 3 bases, and 23 bases lay in between. The length of the CDR3 is 18 residues. CDR1 SGDLS and CDR2 YYNGEE come from the germline V gene. The DNA of the CDR3 is TGTGCCAGCAGCCCTAACTCGGAGACTGGGGGGTTCTACAATGAGCAGTTCTTC. Amino acids: CASSPNSETGGFYNEQFF.

The V and J genes are TRBV25-1 and TRBJ1-5; D not certain. The length of the CDR3 is 12 residues. From germline, CDR1 is MGHDK and CDR2 SYGVNS. V was shortened by 4 bases and J by 9 bases, with 10 bases between the two germline ends. This chain's CDR3 is CASSGWEGPQHF. CDR3 DNA: TGTGCCAGCAGTGGCTGGGAGGGGCCCCAGCATTTT.

This clonotype was recorded many times. The chain recombines TRBV29-1 with TRBJ2-3, with no clear D. The germline V gene has CDR1 SQVTM and CDR2 ANQGSEA. The CDR3 extends over 14 amino acids. Trimming left V 2 bases short and J 6 bases short, with 15 bases between. The CDR3 sequence is CSVENSGVRDTQYF. The DNA of the CDR3 is TGCAGCGTTGAAAATTCTGGGGTACGCGATACGCAGTATTTT.

This clonotype showed up just a few times. V usage is TRBV28 and J usage is TRBJ2-1, with TRBD2 matching over 14 bases. J gave up 2 bases and V 7 bases, and 10 bases lay outside the gene matches. Germline V gene lookup returns CDR1 MDHEN and CDR2 SYDVKM. The CDR3 totals 18 residues. CDR3 in amino acids: CASKPGTSGRVAYNEQFF. The CDR3 DNA is TGTGCCAGCAAGCCAGGGACTAGCGGGAGAGTAGCCTACAATGAGCAGTTCTTC.

This clonotype was seen more than once but under ten times. V usage is TRBV28 and J usage is TRBJ1-6, with 8 bases lining up with TRBD1. Germline V gene lookup returns CDR1 MDHEN and CDR2 SYDVKM. The CDR3 extends over 15 amino acids. J was trimmed by 9 bases and V by 6 bases; bases with no gene match: 10. CDR3 bases: TGTGCCAGCAGGGCTCGAGACAGGGGTAGTTCACCCCTCCACTTT. This gives the protein CASRARDRGSSPLHF.

This sequence joins TRBV7-6 and TRBJ2-7; possibly TRBD1 for D (5 bases). The CDR3 loop spans 15 amino acids. V was trimmed by 1 base and J by 3 bases, leaving 13 bases between them. CDR1 and CDR2 (germline): SGHVS, FNYEAQ. The CDR3 coding sequence is TGTGCCAGCAGCTTAGATCTAGGGGAATACTACGAGCAGTACTTC. Translated: CASSLDLGEYYEQYF.

This clonotype has a handful of counts. The gene calls are TRBV20-1 and TRBJ2-5; TRBD2 matches 12 bases. This CDR3 is 14 amino acids long. Germline CDR1 reads DFQATT; CDR2 reads SNEGSKA (reference sequence). J gave up 5 bases and V 4 bases, and 5 bases lay outside the gene matches. The CDR3, as DNA: TGCAGTGCTAACCGACTAGCGGGAGTTGAGACCCAGTACTTC. This encodes CSANRLAGVETQYF.

The rearrangement joins TRBV27 to TRBJ2-1; D is possibly TRBD1 (6 bases). CDR3 length: 18 residues. Germline V gene lookup returns CDR1 MNHEY and CDR2 SMNVEV (reference sequence). V was shortened by 5 bases and J by 6 bases, with 26 bases between the two germline ends. The CDR3 coding sequence is TGTGCCAGCAGTCCCCCTTCGCTCAGGACAGATTGGACCAATGAGCAGTTCTTC. This encodes CASSPPSLRTDWTNEQFF.

In its sample, this clonotype was seen a few times. The chain uses TRBV6-5 and TRBJ2-1; D remains unclear. Germline-derived CDR1 and CDR2 are MNHEY and SVGAGI. CDR3 length: 16 residues. V was cut by 0 bases and J by 0 bases, with 9 bases left in between. The DNA of the CDR3 is TGTGCCAGCAGTTACTCGGGCCTAGGCTCCTACAATGAGCAGTTCTTC. It encodes CASSYSGLGSYNEQFF.

The chain links TRBV27 to TRBJ1-5, with D tentatively TRBD1 (5 bases). The CDR3 extends over 14 amino acids. V shed 5 bases and J shed 6 bases, with 14 bases lying between them. Germline V CDR1 and CDR2: MNHEY, SMNVEV (reference sequence). DNA for the CDR3: TGTGCCAGCAGTGTGGGACGGGGCAGTCAGCCCCAGCATTTT. It encodes CASSVGRGSQPQHF.

This clonotype was counted many times. The V call is TRBV20-1, the J call TRBJ2-1, with a possible D match to TRBD1 (9 bases). V dropped 0 bases and J dropped 6 bases, with 18 bases sitting between them. CDR3 length equals 16 residues. Germline V gene lookup returns CDR1 DFQATT and CDR2 SNEGSKA (reference sequence). The CDR3 DNA is TGCAGTGCTAGAGATCGGGGGGGACAGGGATTCAATGAGCAGTTCTTC. It translates to CSARDRGGQGFNEQFF.

This clonotype was recorded a few times. V usage is TRBV6-1 and J usage is TRBJ2-3, with D possibly TRBD1 on 6 matching bases. The germline V and J ends were trimmed by 10 bases and 3 bases, with 20 bases remaining between them. CDR3 size: 15 residues. CDR1 and CDR2 from the germline V gene are MNHNS and SASEGT. CDR3 DNA sequence: TGTGCCACCAACCCCCTCTCCAGGGGAACAGATACGCAGTATTTT. Its protein is CATNPLSRGTDTQYF.

Only a few counts were recorded for this clonotype. As DNA, the CDR3 is TGTGCCAGCAGCCAAGAGACGGGACAGGGTAATTCACCCCTCCACTTT. Translation: CASSQETGQGNSPLHF. V gene TRBV3-1 combines with J gene TRBJ1-6, with 9 bases identical to TRBD1. The CDR3 runs to 16 residues. Germline V gene data show CDR1 as LGHDT and CDR2 as YNNKEL (reference sequence). V dropped 0 bases and J dropped 6; count of bases not matched to a gene: 3.

This chain connects TRBV29-1 to TRBJ2-3; no reliable D call. The germline V gene has CDR1 SQVTM and CDR2 ANQGSEA. This CDR3 has 12 residues. V lost 6 bases to trimming and J lost 2 bases, with 9 bases between them. For the CDR3, the DNA is TGCAGCGTGGCCGCTACCACAGATACGCAGTATTTT. It translates to CSVAATTDTQYF.

This clonotype came up many times. This chain connects TRBV28 to TRBJ2-7; perhaps TRBD2 as D (5 bases). The CDR3 sequence is 13 residues long. Germline CDR1 reads MDHEN; CDR2 reads SYDVKM. Trimming shortened V by 7 bases and J by 7 bases, and 17 bases separated the two germline ends. This CDR3 is CASIFPPSGEQYF. CDR3 coding DNA: TGTGCCAGCATATTCCCCCCCTCGGGGGAGCAGTACTTC.

This clonotype was seen repeatedly, ten times or more. The chain combines TRBV28 with TRBJ2-1; the D gene is possibly TRBD2 (6 bases). Germline V lookup: CDR1 MDHEN, CDR2 SYDVKM. V lost 3 bases and J 11 bases, leaving 11 bases between the germline ends. This CDR3 spans 12 amino acids. DNA for the CDR3: TGTGCCAGCAGTTTGTTCCGGGAGAAGCAGTTCTTC. Encoded protein: CASSLFREKQFF. The entire variable domain, with the rest obtained from reference TRBV28 and TRBJ2-1, is as follows: DVKVTQSSRYLVKRTGEKVFLECVQDMDHENMFWYRQDPGLGLRLIYFSYDVKMKEKGDIPEGYSVSREKKERFSLILESASTNQTSMYLCASSLFREKQFFGPGTRLTVL.

In its sample, this clonotype was seen a few times. The chain combines TRBV28 with TRBJ1-4, with a tentative D call TRBD1 (6 bases). The CDR3 contains 14 residues. The ends were cut back, 6 bases at V and 4 bases at J, with 12 bases in the middle. Looked up from germline, CDR1 is MDHEN and CDR2 is SYDVKM. CDR3 loop: CASRYRDRNEKLFF. The CDR3 coding sequence is TGTGCCAGCAGGTACAGGGACCGTAATGAAAAACTGTTTTTT.

The chain couples TRBV29-1 to TRBJ2-3; no definite D call. Trimming removed 6 bases at V and 10 bases at J, with 5 bases between. Germline values: CDR1 SQVTM, CDR2 ANQGSEA. The CDR3 has 8 amino acids. The CDR3 here is CSVPPQYF. The DNA of the CDR3 is TGCAGCGTCCCACCGCAGTATTTT.